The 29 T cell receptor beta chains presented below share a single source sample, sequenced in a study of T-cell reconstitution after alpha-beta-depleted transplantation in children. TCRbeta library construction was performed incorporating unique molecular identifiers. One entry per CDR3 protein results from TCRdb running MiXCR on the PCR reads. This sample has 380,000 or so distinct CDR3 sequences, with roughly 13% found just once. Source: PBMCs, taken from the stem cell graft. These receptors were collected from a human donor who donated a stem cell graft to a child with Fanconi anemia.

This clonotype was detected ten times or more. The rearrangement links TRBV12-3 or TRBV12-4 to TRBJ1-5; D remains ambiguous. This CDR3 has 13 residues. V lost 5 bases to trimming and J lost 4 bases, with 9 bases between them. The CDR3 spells CASSPIFNQPQHF. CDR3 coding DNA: TGTGCCAGCAGTCCCATATTTAATCAGCCCCAGCATTTT.

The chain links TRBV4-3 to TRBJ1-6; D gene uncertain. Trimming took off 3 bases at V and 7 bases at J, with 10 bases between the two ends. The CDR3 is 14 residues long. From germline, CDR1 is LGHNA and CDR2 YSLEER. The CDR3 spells CASSQGNVNSPLHF. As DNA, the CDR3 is TGCGCCAGCAGCCAGGGGAACGTCAATTCACCCCTCCACTTT.

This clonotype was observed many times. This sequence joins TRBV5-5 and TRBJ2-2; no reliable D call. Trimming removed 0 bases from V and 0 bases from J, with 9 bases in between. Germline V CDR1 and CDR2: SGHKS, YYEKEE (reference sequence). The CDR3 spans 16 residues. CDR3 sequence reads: CASSLELLANTGELFF. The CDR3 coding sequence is TGTGCCAGCAGCTTGGAACTCCTAGCGAACACCGGGGAGCTGTTTTTT.

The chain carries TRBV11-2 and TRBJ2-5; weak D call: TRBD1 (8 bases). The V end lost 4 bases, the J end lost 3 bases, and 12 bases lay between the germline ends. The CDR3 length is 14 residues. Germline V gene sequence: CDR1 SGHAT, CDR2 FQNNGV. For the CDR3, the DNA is TGTGCCAGCAGCTACAGGGGGGGCGAAGAGACCCAGTACTTC. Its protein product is CASSYRGGEETQYF.

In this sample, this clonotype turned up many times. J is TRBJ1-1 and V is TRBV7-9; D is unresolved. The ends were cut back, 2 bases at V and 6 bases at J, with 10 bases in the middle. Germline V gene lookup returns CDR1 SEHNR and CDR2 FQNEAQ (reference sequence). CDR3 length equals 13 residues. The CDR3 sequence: CASSLIEGAEAFF. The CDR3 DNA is TGTGCCAGCAGCTTAATCGAAGGCGCTGAAGCTTTCTTT. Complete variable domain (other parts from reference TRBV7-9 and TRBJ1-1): DTGVSQNPRHKITKRGQNVTFRCDPISEHNRLYWYRQTLGQGPEFLTYFQNEAQLEKSRLLSDRFSAERPKGSFSTLEIQRTEQGDSAMYLCASSLIEGAEAFFGQGTRLTVV.

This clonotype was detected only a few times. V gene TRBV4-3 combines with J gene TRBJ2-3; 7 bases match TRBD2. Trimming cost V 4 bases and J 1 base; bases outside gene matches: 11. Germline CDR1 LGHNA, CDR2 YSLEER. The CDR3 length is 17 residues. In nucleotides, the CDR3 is TGCGCCAGCAGCCCCCTGGCCAGCGGGGCCGGCACAGATACGCAGTATTTT. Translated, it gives CASSPLASGAGTDTQYF.

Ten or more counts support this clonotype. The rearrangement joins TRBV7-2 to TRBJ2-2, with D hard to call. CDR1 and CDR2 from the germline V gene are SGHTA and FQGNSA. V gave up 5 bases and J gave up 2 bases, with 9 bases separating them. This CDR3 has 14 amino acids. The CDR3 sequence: CASSANLNTGELFF. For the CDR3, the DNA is TGTGCCAGCAGCGCGAACTTAAACACCGGGGAGCTGTTTTTT.

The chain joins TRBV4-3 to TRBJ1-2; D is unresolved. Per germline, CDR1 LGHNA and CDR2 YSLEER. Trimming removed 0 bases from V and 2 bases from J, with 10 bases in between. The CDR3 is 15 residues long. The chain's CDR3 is CASSQEHLENYGYTF. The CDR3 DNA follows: TGCGCCAGCAGCCAAGAACACCTTGAGAACTATGGCTACACCTTC.

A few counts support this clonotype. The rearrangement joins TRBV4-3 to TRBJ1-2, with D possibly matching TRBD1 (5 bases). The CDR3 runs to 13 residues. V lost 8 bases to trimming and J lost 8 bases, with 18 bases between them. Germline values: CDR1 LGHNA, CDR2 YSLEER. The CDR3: CASRSGEGSGYTF. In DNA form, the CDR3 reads TGCGCCAGCCGTTCTGGAGAGGGGAGCGGCTACACCTTC.

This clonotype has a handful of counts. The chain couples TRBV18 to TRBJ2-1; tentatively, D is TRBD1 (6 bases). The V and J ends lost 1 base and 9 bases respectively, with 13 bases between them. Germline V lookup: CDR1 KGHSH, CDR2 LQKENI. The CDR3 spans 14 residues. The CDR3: CASSPLIQGGEQFF. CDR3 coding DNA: TGTGCCAGCTCACCACTTATACAGGGTGGTGAGCAGTTCTTC.

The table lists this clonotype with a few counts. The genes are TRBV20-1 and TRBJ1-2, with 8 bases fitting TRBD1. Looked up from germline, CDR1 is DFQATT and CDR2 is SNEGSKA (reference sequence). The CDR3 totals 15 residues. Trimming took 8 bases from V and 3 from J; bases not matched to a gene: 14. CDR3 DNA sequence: TGCAGTCTCAGTCGCCCCCCGACAGGGGACTATGGCTACACCTTC. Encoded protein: CSLSRPPTGDYGYTF.

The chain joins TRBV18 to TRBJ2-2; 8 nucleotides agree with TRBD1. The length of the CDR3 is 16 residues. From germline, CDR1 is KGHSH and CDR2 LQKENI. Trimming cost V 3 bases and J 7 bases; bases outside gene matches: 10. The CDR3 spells CASSPNRQGLNGELFF. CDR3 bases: TGTGCCAGCTCACCTAATCGACAGGGGCTAAACGGGGAGCTGTTTTTT.

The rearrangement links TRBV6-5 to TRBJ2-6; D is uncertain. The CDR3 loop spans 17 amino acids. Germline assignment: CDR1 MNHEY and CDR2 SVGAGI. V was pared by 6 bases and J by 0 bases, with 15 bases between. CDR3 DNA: TGTGCCAGCAGGAGATCCACCCGGAGCTCTGGGGCCAACGTCCTGACTTTC. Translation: CASRRSTRSSGANVLTF.

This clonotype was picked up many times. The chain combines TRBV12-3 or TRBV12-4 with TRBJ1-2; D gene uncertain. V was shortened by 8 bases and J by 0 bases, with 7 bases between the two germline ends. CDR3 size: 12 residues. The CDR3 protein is CASCASNYGYTF. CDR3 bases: TGTGCCAGCTGCGCCTCTAACTATGGCTACACCTTC.

The CDR3 nucleotides read TGTGCCAGCAGCTCAGGGGGGGGTGGGGGCAATGAGCAGTTCTTC. Protein: CASSSGGGGGNEQFF. The V call is TRBV3-1, the J call TRBJ2-1; D is tentatively TRBD1 or TRBD2 (7 bases each). The CDR3 sequence is 15 residues long. With 5 bases removed from V and 6 bases from J, the gap between germline ends came to 17 bases. From germline, CDR1 is LGHDT and CDR2 YNNKEL (reference sequence).

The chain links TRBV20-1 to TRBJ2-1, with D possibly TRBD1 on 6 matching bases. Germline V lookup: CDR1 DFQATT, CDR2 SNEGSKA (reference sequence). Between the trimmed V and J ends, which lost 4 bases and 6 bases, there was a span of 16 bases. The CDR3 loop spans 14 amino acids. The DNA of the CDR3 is TGCAGTGCTATTCCCCAGGGGAAGGGCAATGAGCAGTTCTTC. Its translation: CSAIPQGKGNEQFF.

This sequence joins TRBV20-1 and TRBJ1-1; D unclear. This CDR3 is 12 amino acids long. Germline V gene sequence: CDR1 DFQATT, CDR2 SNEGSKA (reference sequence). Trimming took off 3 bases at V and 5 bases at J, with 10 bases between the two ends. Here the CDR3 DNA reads TGCAGTGCTAGTGCTGGTTTGACTGAAGCTTTCTTT. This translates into CSASAGLTEAFF.

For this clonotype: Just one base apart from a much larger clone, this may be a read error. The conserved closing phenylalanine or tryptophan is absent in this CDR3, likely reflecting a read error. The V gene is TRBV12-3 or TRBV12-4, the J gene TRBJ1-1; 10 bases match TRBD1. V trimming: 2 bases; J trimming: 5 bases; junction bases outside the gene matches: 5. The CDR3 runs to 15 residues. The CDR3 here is CASSLLGQGETEAFC. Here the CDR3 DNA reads TGTGCCAGCAGTTTATTAGGACAGGGGGAGACTGAAGCTTTCTGT.

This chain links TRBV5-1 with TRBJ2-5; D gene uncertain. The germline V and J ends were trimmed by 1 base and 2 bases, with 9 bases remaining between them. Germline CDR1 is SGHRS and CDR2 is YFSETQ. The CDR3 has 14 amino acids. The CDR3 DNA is TGCGCCAGCAGCTTGAATGGGTTTCAAGAGACCCAGTACTTC. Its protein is CASSLNGFQETQYF.

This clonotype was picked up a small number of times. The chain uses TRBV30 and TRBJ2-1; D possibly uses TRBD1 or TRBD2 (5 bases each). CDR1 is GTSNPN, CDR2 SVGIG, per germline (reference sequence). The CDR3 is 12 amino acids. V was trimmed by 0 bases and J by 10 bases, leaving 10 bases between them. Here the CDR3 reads CAWSVVGDEQFF. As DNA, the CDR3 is TGTGCCTGGAGTGTCGTGGGGGACGAGCAGTTCTTC.

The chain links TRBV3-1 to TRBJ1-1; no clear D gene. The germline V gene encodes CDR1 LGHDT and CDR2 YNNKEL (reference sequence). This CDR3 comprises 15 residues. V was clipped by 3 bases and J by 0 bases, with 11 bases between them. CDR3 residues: CASSHPLGVNTEAFF. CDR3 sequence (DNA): TGTGCCAGCAGCCACCCCCTGGGAGTGAACACTGAAGCTTTCTTT. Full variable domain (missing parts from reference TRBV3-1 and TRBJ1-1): DTAVSQTPKYLVTQMGNDKSIKCEQNLGHDTMYWYKQDSKKFLKIMFSYNNKELIINETVPNRFSPKSPDKAHLNLHINSLELGDSAVYFCASSHPLGVNTEAFFGQGTRLTVV.

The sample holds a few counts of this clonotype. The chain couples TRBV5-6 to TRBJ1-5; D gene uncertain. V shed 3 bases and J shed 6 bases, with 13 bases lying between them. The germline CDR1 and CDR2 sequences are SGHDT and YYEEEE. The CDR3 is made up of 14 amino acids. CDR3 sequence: CASSSGIEGQPQHF. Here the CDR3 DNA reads TGTGCCAGCAGCTCGGGGATAGAAGGTCAGCCCCAGCATTTT. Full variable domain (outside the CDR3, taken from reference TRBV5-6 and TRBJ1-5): DAGVTQSPTHLIKTRGQQVTLRCSPKSGHDTVSWYQQALGQGPQFIFQYYEEEERQRGNFPDRFSGHQFPNYSSELNVNALLLGDSALYLCASSSGIEGQPQHFGDGTRLSIL.

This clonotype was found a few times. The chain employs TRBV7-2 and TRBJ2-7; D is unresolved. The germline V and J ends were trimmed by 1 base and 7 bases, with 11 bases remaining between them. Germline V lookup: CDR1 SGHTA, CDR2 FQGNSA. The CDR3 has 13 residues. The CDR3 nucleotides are TGTGCCAGCAGCTTAGGCCCCCAAGCTGAGCAGTACGTC. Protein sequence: CASSLGPQAEQYV.

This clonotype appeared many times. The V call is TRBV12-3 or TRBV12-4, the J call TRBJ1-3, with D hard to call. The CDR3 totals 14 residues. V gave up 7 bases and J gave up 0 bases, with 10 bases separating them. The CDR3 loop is CASNARNSGNTIYF. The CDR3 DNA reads TGTGCCAGCAATGCCAGAAACTCTGGAAACACCATATATTTT.

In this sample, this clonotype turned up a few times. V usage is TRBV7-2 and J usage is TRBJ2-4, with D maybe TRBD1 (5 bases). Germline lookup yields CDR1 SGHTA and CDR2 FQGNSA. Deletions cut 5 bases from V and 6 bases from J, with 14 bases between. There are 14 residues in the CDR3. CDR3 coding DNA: TGTGCCAGCAGCCCCTCCCAGCAGGGAAACATTCAGTACTTC. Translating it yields CASSPSQQGNIQYF.

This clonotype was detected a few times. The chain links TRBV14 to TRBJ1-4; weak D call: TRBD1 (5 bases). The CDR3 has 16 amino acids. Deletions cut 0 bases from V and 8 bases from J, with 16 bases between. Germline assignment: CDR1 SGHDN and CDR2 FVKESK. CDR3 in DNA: TGTGCCAGCAGCCAAGATGTCGGGGCAGGACGGGAAAAACTGTTTTTT. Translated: CASSQDVGAGREKLFF.

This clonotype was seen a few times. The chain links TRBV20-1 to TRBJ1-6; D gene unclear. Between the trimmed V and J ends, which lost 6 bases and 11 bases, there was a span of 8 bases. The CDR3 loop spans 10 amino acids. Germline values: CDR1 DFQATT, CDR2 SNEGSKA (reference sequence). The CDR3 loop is CSAQGTPLHF. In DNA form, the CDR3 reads TGCAGTGCACAAGGGACACCCCTCCACTTT.

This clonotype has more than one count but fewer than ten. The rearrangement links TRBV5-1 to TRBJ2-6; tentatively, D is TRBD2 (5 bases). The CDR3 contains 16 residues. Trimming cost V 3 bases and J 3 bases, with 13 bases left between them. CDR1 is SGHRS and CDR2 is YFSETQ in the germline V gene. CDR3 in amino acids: CASSSGEGGGANVLTF. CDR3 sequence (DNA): TGCGCCAGCAGCTCCGGTGAGGGTGGTGGGGCCAACGTCCTGACTTTC. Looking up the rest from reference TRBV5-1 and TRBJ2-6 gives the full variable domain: KAGVTQTPRYLIKTRGQQVTLSCSPISGHRSVSWYQQTPGQGLQFLFEYFSETQRNKGNFPGRFSGRQFSNSRSEMNVSTLELGDSALYLCASSSGEGGGANVLTFGAGSRLTVL.

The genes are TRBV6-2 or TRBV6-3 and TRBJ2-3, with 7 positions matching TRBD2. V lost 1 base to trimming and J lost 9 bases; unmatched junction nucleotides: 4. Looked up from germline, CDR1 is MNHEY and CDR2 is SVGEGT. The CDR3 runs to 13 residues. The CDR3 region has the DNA TGTGCCAGCAGTTACTGGGGGGAGGGGACGCAGTATTTT. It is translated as CASSYWGEGTQYF.